A selection of T cell receptor beta chains follows, all from one sample in a study of cytomegalovirus exposure and HLA in healthy donors. The table came from immunoSEQ multiplex PCR; TCRdb's copy has only in-frame clones and leaves some out. Of under 150,000 clones listed, roughly four fifths were seen once; the top ten hold 1% to 1.5%. Sample: PBMCs. The receptor source for this set is a woman in her forties in good health and CMV-seronegative. Each CDR3 is given with its conserved first and last residue. The order of the fields is clone size, V gene, D gene, J gene, CDR3 DNA, CDR3 protein. The D gene is left open where the match is weak. Clone size is given for some rows only: seen once, a few or many times, or a class if the clone is expanded.

clone size: -; V gene: TRBV19; D gene: TRBD1; J gene: TRBJ1-5; CDR3 DNA: TGTGCCAGTATGGGGGGACAGCTAATCTATCAGCCCCAGCATTTT; CDR3 protein: CASMGGQLIYQPQHF
clone size: -; V gene: TRBV6-5; D gene: -; J gene: TRBJ2-1; CDR3 DNA: TGTGCCAGCAGTTACATATCGGTTTCGGATGAGCAGTTCTTC; CDR3 protein: CASSYISVSDEQFF
clone size: -; V gene: TRBV4-2; D gene: -; J gene: TRBJ2-7; CDR3 DNA: TGTGCCAGCAGCCAAGATGGGCAGGATAACTACGAGCAGTACTTC; CDR3 protein: CASSQDGQDNYEQYF
clone size: -; V gene: TRBV5-1; D gene: -; J gene: TRBJ1-3; CDR3 DNA: TGCGCCAGCAGCTTGGTCGGGGGGCTCCGTGGAAACACCATATATTTT; CDR3 protein: CASSLVGGLRGNTIYF
clone size: -; V gene: TRBV11-2; D gene: TRBD1; J gene: TRBJ2-7; CDR3 DNA: TGTGCCAGCAGCAAGGACAGGGCCTACGAGCAGTACTTC; CDR3 protein: CASSKDRAYEQYF
clone size: once; V gene: TRBV9; D gene: TRBD1; J gene: TRBJ2-6; CDR3 DNA: TGTGCCAGCGACAGGGAGACTGGGGCCAACGTCCTGACTTTC; CDR3 protein: CASDRETGANVLTF
clone size: -; V gene: TRBV11-2; D gene: -; J gene: TRBJ1-4; CDR3 DNA: TGTGCCAGCGGCTTGTCCACAACTAATGAAAAACTGTTTTTT; CDR3 protein: CASGLSTTNEKLFF
clone size: -; V gene: TRBV29-1; D gene: -; J gene: TRBJ2-5; CDR3 DNA: TGCAGCGTTGACGGGTTTGGCAAGCGGACCCAGTACTTC; CDR3 protein: CSVDGFGKRTQYF
clone size: -; V gene: TRBV27; D gene: -; J gene: TRBJ2-6; CDR3 DNA: TGTGCCAGCAGTTTATCAGGGGCTTCTGGGGCCAACGTCCTGACTTTC; CDR3 protein: CASSLSGASGANVLTF
clone size: -; V gene: TRBV6-5; D gene: -; J gene: TRBJ2-2; CDR3 DNA: TGTGCCAGCAGTGGCGCAGGGCACACCGGGGAGCTGTTTTTT; CDR3 protein: CASSGAGHTGELFF
clone size: -; V gene: TRBV6-1; D gene: -; J gene: TRBJ2-1; CDR3 DNA: TGTGCCAGCAGGGGGAGCCGTGGCAATGAGCAGTTCTTC; CDR3 protein: CASRGSRGNEQFF
clone size: -; V gene: TRBV19; D gene: TRBD1; J gene: TRBJ1-1; CDR3 DNA: TGTGCCAGTAGGACAGGGAAGACTGAAGCTTTCTTT; CDR3 protein: CASRTGKTEAFF
clone size: -; V gene: TRBV5-1; D gene: -; J gene: TRBJ1-1; CDR3 DNA: TGCGCCAGCAGCTTGGACCCGATCTTGGGAGGGGAGGACACTGAAGCTTTCTTT; CDR3 protein: CASSLDPILGGEDTEAFF
clone size: -; V gene: TRBV9; D gene: -; J gene: TRBJ2-2; CDR3 DNA: TGTGCCAGCAGCCAGACAGTGAACACCGGGGAGCTGTTTTTT; CDR3 protein: CASSQTVNTGELFF
clone size: -; V gene: TRBV15; D gene: TRBD2; J gene: TRBJ2-7; CDR3 DNA: TGTGCCACCAGCAGAACCAGCGGGAGCTCCTACGAGCAGTACTTC; CDR3 protein: CATSRTSGSSYEQYF
clone size: -; V gene: TRBV5-6; D gene: -; J gene: TRBJ2-7; CDR3 DNA: TGTGCCAGCAAGGGGGATGATAACGAGCAGTACTTC; CDR3 protein: CASKGDDNEQYF
clone size: few; V gene: TRBV4-3; D gene: -; J gene: TRBJ1-5; CDR3 DNA: TGCGCCAGCAGCCAAGGAGCAGGGGCTAGCAATCAGCCCCAGCATTTT; CDR3 protein: CASSQGAGASNQPQHF
clone size: -; V gene: TRBV11-2; D gene: -; J gene: TRBJ2-2; CDR3 DNA: TGTGCCAGCAGCTTAATCCCAACCGGGGGGGAGCTGTTTTTT; CDR3 protein: CASSLIPTGGELFF
clone size: -; V gene: TRBV6-1; D gene: TRBD2; J gene: TRBJ2-1; CDR3 DNA: TGTGCCAGCAGTGATAATCGGGGGGGAATCAATGAGCAGTTCTTC; CDR3 protein: CASSDNRGGINEQFF
clone size: once; V gene: TRBV27; D gene: -; J gene: TRBJ1-2; CDR3 DNA: TGTGCCAGCAGTTCCAGAACCGGCCCCAGGGGCTATGGCTACACCTTC; CDR3 protein: CASSSRTGPRGYGYTF
clone size: -; V gene: TRBV6-1; D gene: TRBD1; J gene: TRBJ1-5; CDR3 DNA: TGTGCCAGCAGAACAGGGGGCAATCAGCCCCAGCATTTT; CDR3 protein: CASRTGGNQPQHF
clone size: -; V gene: TRBV6-1; D gene: -; J gene: TRBJ1-2; CDR3 DNA: TGTGCCAGTGCAGGGCAAAACTATGGCTACACCTTC; CDR3 protein: CASAGQNYGYTF
clone size: -; V gene: TRBV5-1; D gene: TRBD2; J gene: TRBJ2-1; CDR3 DNA: TGCGCCAGCAGCTTGGCAACTAGCGGGGAATTAAATGAGCAGTTCTTC; CDR3 protein: CASSLATSGELNEQFF
clone size: -; V gene: TRBV28; D gene: TRBD1; J gene: TRBJ1-5; CDR3 DNA: TGTGCCAGCAGTTCCCCTGGCAGGGGGAGCAATCAGCCCCAGCATTTT; CDR3 protein: CASSSPGRGSNQPQHF
clone size: -; V gene: TRBV5-6; D gene: -; J gene: TRBJ2-7; CDR3 DNA: TGTGCCAGCAGCTCGCAGGGATCGGGGCAGTACTTC; CDR3 protein: CASSSQGSGQYF
clone size: -; V gene: TRBV25-1; D gene: TRBD2; J gene: TRBJ2-1; CDR3 DNA: TGTGCCAGCAGTGATAGGGGACTAGGTAGGAATGAGCAGTTCTTC; CDR3 protein: CASSDRGLGRNEQFF
clone size: once; V gene: TRBV4-1; D gene: TRBD1; J gene: TRBJ1-1; CDR3 DNA: TGCGCCAGCAGCCAAACCGGGACAGGGTCATTCTCCGCCACTGAAGCTTTCTTT; CDR3 protein: CASSQTGTGSFSATEAFF
clone size: -; V gene: TRBV5-4; D gene: -; J gene: TRBJ2-1; CDR3 DNA: TGTGCCGGCGGGTGGGATACCAATGAGCAGTTCTTC; CDR3 protein: CAGGWDTNEQFF
clone size: once; V gene: TRBV7-8; D gene: -; J gene: TRBJ1-1; CDR3 DNA: TGTGCCAGCAGCTTAGTACGGTCGAACACTGAAGCTTTCTTT; CDR3 protein: CASSLVRSNTEAFF
clone size: -; V gene: TRBV2; D gene: -; J gene: TRBJ2-2; CDR3 DNA: TGTGCCAGCAGTGAAAAGAGTAGCCCTAGGACCGGGGAGCTGTTTTTT; CDR3 protein: CASSEKSSPRTGELFF
clone size: -; V gene: TRBV5-6; D gene: -; J gene: TRBJ2-1; CDR3 DNA: TGTGCCAGCAGCACCGCTAGATACGCTGAGCAGTTCTTC; CDR3 protein: CASSTARYAEQFF
clone size: -; V gene: TRBV9; D gene: -; J gene: TRBJ2-3; CDR3 DNA: TGTGCCAGCAGCGTGGGGAACGCGGGTCGCACAGATACGCAGTATTTT; CDR3 protein: CASSVGNAGRTDTQYF
clone size: -; V gene: TRBV2; D gene: -; J gene: TRBJ1-3; CDR3 DNA: TGTGCCAGCAGTGAAGCGCTAACCCCTCGAAGTGGAAACACCATATATTTT; CDR3 protein: CASSEALTPRSGNTIYF
clone size: -; V gene: TRBV4-1; D gene: -; J gene: TRBJ1-6; CDR3 DNA: TGCGCCAGCAGCCAAGATCTATACCAATATAATTCACCCCTCCACTTT; CDR3 protein: CASSQDLYQYNSPLHF
clone size: few; V gene: TRBV6-1; D gene: -; J gene: TRBJ1-2; CDR3 DNA: TGTGCCAGCAGTGAGGGTTATGGGACACGATATGGCTACACCTTC; CDR3 protein: CASSEGYGTRYGYTF
clone size: few; V gene: TRBV5-6; D gene: TRBD1; J gene: TRBJ1-1; CDR3 DNA: TGTGCCAGCAGCTTTGGACAGGGCTCGCCTGAAGCTTTCTTT; CDR3 protein: CASSFGQGSPEAFF
clone size: once; V gene: TRBV7-9; D gene: TRBD1; J gene: TRBJ1-4; CDR3 DNA: TGTGCCAGCAGCTCGGGACAGGGTCGAAATGAAAAACTGTTTTTT; CDR3 protein: CASSSGQGRNEKLFF
clone size: -; V gene: TRBV12-5; D gene: TRBD1; J gene: TRBJ1-1; CDR3 DNA: TGTGCTAGTGGCCCGGACAGGGGGACTGAAGCTTTCTTT; CDR3 protein: CASGPDRGTEAFF
clone size: -; V gene: TRBV5-1; D gene: -; J gene: TRBJ2-1; CDR3 DNA: TGCGCCAGCAGGGGGGGGGCCTCCTACAATGAGCAGTTCTTC; CDR3 protein: CASRGGASYNEQFF
clone size: few; V gene: TRBV27; D gene: TRBD1; J gene: TRBJ1-1; CDR3 DNA: TGTGCCAGCAGTTTTGGGACAGGGTGGACTGAAGCTTTCTTT; CDR3 protein: CASSFGTGWTEAFF